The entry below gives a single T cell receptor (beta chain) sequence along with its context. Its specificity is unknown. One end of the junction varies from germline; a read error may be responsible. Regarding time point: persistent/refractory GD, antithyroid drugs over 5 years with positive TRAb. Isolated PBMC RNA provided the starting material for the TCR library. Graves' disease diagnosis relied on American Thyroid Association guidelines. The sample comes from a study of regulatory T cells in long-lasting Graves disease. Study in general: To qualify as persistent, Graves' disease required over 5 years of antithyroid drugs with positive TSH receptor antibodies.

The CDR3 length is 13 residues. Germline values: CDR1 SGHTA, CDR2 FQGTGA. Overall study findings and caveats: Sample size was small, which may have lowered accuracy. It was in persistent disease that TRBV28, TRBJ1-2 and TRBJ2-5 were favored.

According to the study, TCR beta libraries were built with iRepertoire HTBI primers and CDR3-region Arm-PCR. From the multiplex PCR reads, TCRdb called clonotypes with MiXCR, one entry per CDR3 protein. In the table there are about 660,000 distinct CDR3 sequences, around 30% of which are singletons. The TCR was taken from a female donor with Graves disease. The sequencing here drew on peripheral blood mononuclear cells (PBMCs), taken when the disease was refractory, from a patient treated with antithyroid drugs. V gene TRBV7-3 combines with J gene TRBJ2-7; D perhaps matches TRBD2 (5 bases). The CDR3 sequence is CATRYRGSPPRPF. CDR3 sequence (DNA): TGTGCCACTAGGTACCGTGGGAGTCCTCCTCGGCCCTTC. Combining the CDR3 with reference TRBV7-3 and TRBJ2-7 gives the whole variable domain GAGVSQTPSNKVTEKGKYVELRCDPISGHTALYWYRQSLGQGPEFLIYFQGTGAADDSGLPNDRFFAVRPEGSVSTLKIQRTERGDSAVYLCATRYRGSPPRPFGPGTRLTVT.